This T cell receptor (beta chain) was captured by sequencing in a study of CXCR3-negative and CXCR3-positive naive CD8 T cells. Study-wide context: The libraries together contributed approximately 150 million TRB reads, each supplying about 1.5 +/- 0.3 million.

In the case of this clonotype: Its cognate antigen is unknown.

Broader study findings: Diversity proved comparably high across both naive subsets and much lower in memory CD8+ cells. Greater hydrophobicity was found in TRB CDR3s of CXCR3-positive naive cells than of CXCR3-negative naive cells. Naive CXCR3-negative and CXCR3-positive cells had similar TRBV-TRBJ usage; memory differed.

cDNA libraries for TRB were generated by 5' RACE incorporating UMI labels. TCRdb re-analyzed the 5' RACE reads; it lists each CDR3 protein once, without DNA. Its clone listing holds some 140,000 distinct CDR3 sequences. This TCR came from a human donor in good health. Some clones in this sample may be carry-over from other donors' samples. The material sequenced was naive CXCR3+ CD8+ T cells from blood. Sample subset: CD45RO-CCR7+CD27+CD95- naive CD8+ T cells expressing CXCR3 (TNR3+).

The CDR3 spells CASSLGYQTSLETQYF. The rearrangement uses TRBV11-2 and TRBJ2-5. CDR3 size: 16 residues. The germline V gene has CDR1 SGHAT and CDR2 FQNNGV.